This TCR beta chain was retrieved from a study of OX40 agonist ivuxolimab in advanced cancers. Regarding the study as a whole: Antigen specificity of clonally expanded peripheral T cells was not established.

Germline V lookup: CDR1 MNHEY, CDR2 SVGAGI. V was clipped by 2 bases and J by 4 bases; unmatched bases: 5. This CDR3 is 15 amino acids long. Of note for this clone: Its target is not known.

People who had autoimmune disease history or systemic immunosuppression were excluded. This table comes from immunoSEQ multiplex PCR, and its TCRdb copy is limited to in-frame clones, with some not included. This table has 75,000 to 90,000 clones, 80% to 90% appearing once. The chain employs TRBV6-5 and TRBJ2-3; TRBD2 agrees at 8 bases. This receptor was obtained from an adult with an advanced solid tumor such as melanoma, head and neck, liver or kidney cancer. The sample consisted of CD4+ or CD8+ T cells sorted from blood, taken in a trial of the OX40 agonist ivuxolimab. CDR3: CASSYRAGGADTQYF. CDR3 nucleotide sequence: TGTGCCAGCAGTTACCGCGCGGGAGGAGCAGATACGCAGTATTTT.